The clone carrying this TCR beta chain was counted at least ten times. The target antigen is unknown. Each TCR transcript was tagged with a 10-nucleotide random UMI during 5'RACE. Every sequencing run gave over 200 million TCR-beta sequences, taken from 15-18 subjects. In TCRdb, the 5' RACE reads were re-called with MiXCR into one record per CDR3 protein. The top ten hold over 1.5% of the sample, which has 53,000 or so distinct CDR3 sequences, roughly 8.4% seen once. These data come from a study of neurological immune-mediated disorders. Stated time point: longitudinal time-point 3. Whole-study findings and limits: Expanded clones shared no identical CDR3 amino acid sequences across subjects, which suggested private TCR-beta repertoires in all groups. Levels of TCR clonal expansion peaked in HTLV-1-associated myelopathy and reached their lowest in multiple sclerosis, under those of healthy controls.

The CDR3 has 16 amino acids. The chain couples TRBV12-1 to TRBJ1-1; TRBD1, the table's D call, was not compared with the DNA. TRBV12-1 is an annotated pseudogene. The TCR was taken from a middle-aged woman in good health. The sample consisted of PBMCs. The CDR3 sequence is CASSPISSDTNTEAFF. For the CDR3, the DNA is TGTGCCAGCAGCCCAATATCCTCGGACACAAACACTGAAGCTTTCTTT.